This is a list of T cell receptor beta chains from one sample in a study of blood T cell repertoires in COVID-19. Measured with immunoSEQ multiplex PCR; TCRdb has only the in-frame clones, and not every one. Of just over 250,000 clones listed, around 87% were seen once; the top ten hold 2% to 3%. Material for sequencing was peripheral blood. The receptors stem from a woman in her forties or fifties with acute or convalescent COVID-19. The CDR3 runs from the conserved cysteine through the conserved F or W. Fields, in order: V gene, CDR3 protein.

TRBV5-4	CASSLPGGAAETQYF
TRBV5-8	CASSFTGLAGYTF
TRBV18	CASSPSTDTQYF
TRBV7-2	CASSLRTSVSDTQYF
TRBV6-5	CASLGLAVSTDTQYF
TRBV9	CASSAWTGPGTDTQYF
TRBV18	CASSRDNSEKLFF
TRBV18	CASSLRDSNEKLFF
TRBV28	CASSLGGWGTGGNQPQHF
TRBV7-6	CASSSTGEAEAFF
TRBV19	CASSIWARAQETQYF
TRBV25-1	CASSGAGVGTDTQYF
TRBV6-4	CASSVEGGNTDTQYF
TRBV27	CASSFWGGGKGYGYTF
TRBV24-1	CATSDPSGRADTQYF
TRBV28	CASSSSTSGNAYEQYF
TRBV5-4	CASSQGWGGRQETQYF
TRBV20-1	CSASGTSDTDTQYF
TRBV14	CASSQNRGLNTGELFF
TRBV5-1	CAISSGGNYNEQFF
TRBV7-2	CASSLSQGAGYGYTF
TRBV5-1	CASSLGGGYNEQFF
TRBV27	CASSLFSPRLNTEAFF
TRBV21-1	CASSNSRTGCYEQYF
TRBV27	CASSLSRLAGEFNEQFF
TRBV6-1	CASSEVPSGGTDTQYF
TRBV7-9	CASSLQSGLNEKLFF
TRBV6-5	CASSLHGTGRTEAFF
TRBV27	CASSWKRSSYEQYF
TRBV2	CASSGQDEAFF
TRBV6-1	CASSVLPPWQNTEAFF
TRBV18	CASSPRLAELGWDEQFF
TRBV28	CASNVQGLAGRISYEQYF
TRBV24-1	CATSDPQGGEYGYTF
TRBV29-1	CSVEGGGGRGPDTQYF
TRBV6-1	CASSEWQGASYEQYF
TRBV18	CASSPLAGAGTDTQYF
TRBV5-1	CASSLGTGLHYGYTF
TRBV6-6	CASSYGGRTDTQYF
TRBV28	CASSLVGGWKPQHF
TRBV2	CASSPDNSPLHF
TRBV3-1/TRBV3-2	CASSQAQGVGYTF
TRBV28	CASRPGGRVNTEAFF
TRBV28	CASSLQGQGPYEQYF
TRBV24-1	CATSDRTGGGNQPQHF
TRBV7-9	CASSPLDWGQGHTEAFF
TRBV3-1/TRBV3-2	CASSQDIGRARETQYF
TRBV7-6	CASSFDTRRYNEQFF
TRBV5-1	CASRTDINYGYTF
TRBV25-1	CASSAPREGLTDTQYF
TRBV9	CASSVGIQGVYEQFF
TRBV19	CASSGTGSFGYTF
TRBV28	CASSRKRGYEQYF
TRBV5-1	CASLKGQGGDTQYF
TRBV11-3	CASSLQGTGELFF
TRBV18	CASSPTGQRNTEAFF